The rows below give T cell receptor beta chains drawn from one sample of a study of cytomegalovirus exposure and HLA in healthy donors. TCRdb keeps only in-frame clones here, not all; method: immunoSEQ multiplex PCR. The sample yields about 180,000 clones, more than 65% seen once. The sample was PBMCs. Receptor source: a woman in her thirties in good health and CMV-seropositive. Each CDR3 is given with its conserved first and last residue. The order of the fields is V gene, clone size, D gene, J gene, CDR3 DNA, CDR3 protein. The D gene is left open where the match is weak. For some rows the clone size is stated as once, few or many, or as a class when expanded; others skip it.

TRBV13	few	TRBD1	TRBJ2-3	TGTGCCAGCAGCTTAAGCTTGGGACAGGGGAGCACAGATACGCAGTATTTT	CASSLSLGQGSTDTQYF
TRBV11-3	-	TRBD1	TRBJ2-7	TGTGCCAGCAGCCCTGGACAGGGTGGGTCCCCCAACCCCTACGAGCAGTACTTC	CASSPGQGGSPNPYEQYF
TRBV5-5	-	TRBD1	TRBJ2-7	TGTGCCAGCAGCCGGACAGGGTTGTCCTACGAGCAGTACTTC	CASSRTGLSYEQYF
TRBV11-2	few	-	TRBJ2-7	TGTGCCAGCAGCTTAGATCTGGACATTGGGGAGCAGTACTTC	CASSLDLDIGEQYF
TRBV10-3	-	-	TRBJ1-5	TGTGCCATCAGTGAGGAGAGGTATCAGCCCCAGCATTTT	CAISEERYQPQHF
TRBV7-9	-	-	TRBJ1-6	TGTGCCAGCAGCTTGAGCAGGTTGTCTTATTCACCCCTCCACTTT	CASSLSRLSYSPLHF
TRBV9	-	-	TRBJ2-2	TGTGCCAGCCGCCGGGTGACCGGGGAGCTGTTTTTT	CASRRVTGELFF
TRBV2	-	-	TRBJ2-1	TGTGCCAGCTCTAATAGGCTAGCGTCTATCTTC	CASSNRLASIF
TRBV6-1	-	TRBD1	TRBJ2-1	TGTGCCAGCAGCCCCACCCGACAGGGCAATGAGCAGTTCTTC	CASSPTRQGNEQFF
TRBV18	few	-	TRBJ1-3	TGTGCCAGCTCACCACAGGAGGGGACCTCCTCTGGAAACACCATATATTTT	CASSPQEGTSSGNTIYF
TRBV9	-	TRBD1	TRBJ1-4	TGTGCCGGAAGACAGGGGGCTACTAATGAAAAACTGTTTTTT	CAGRQGATNEKLFF
TRBV19	-	TRBD1	TRBJ2-7	TGTGCCAGTAGTCCCCGGCCCTCCGGGACAGAACCCACCTACGAGCAGTACTTC	CASSPRPSGTEPTYEQYF
TRBV5-1	-	-	TRBJ2-1	TGCGCCAGCAGCCCATGGGACTCCCTCTCCTACAGTGAGCAGTTCTTC	CASSPWDSLSYSEQFF
TRBV13	-	-	TRBJ2-2	TGTGCCAGCAGCTCCGAAACTCCCGGGGAGCTGTTTTTT	CASSSETPGELFF
TRBV7-2	-	-	TRBJ1-2	TGTGCCAGCAGCTTAGGGGCAGGGATGAGCTATGGCTACACCTTC	CASSLGAGMSYGYTF
TRBV19	few	-	TRBJ2-3	TGTGCCAGTATCCCAGGGGATTCTAGCACAGATACGCAGTATTTT	CASIPGDSSTDTQYF
TRBV6-5	-	TRBD2	TRBJ2-2	TGTGCCAGCGCGTACGGGGGGTCGATGACCGGGGAGCTGTTTTTT	CASAYGGSMTGELFF
TRBV27	once	-	TRBJ2-3	TGTGCCAGCAGTCCCGGACTCGATACGCAGTATTTT	CASSPGLDTQYF
TRBV13	few	-	TRBJ2-2	TGTGCCAGCCGAGGGGGGAACACCGGGGAGCTGTTTTTT	CASRGGNTGELFF
TRBV27	-	-	TRBJ2-1	TGTGCCAGCAGTCCGACACGATCGGATATAGGCAATGAGCAGTTCTTC	CASSPTRSDIGNEQFF
TRBV9	-	-	TRBJ2-7	TGTGCCAGCAGCGTAGTCCCCGGGACCTACGAGCAGTACTTC	CASSVVPGTYEQYF
TRBV7-9	-	TRBD1	TRBJ1-5	TGTGCCAGCAGCGAGGGACAGGCCAGCGATCAGCCCCAGCATTTT	CASSEGQASDQPQHF
TRBV20-1	-	-	TRBJ2-1	TGCAGTGCCGTCTTCCTAGGGGCGCAGTTCTTC	CSAVFLGAQFF
TRBV14	-	TRBD2	TRBJ2-5	TGTGCCAGCAGCCATTGGACTAGCGGGGGGGCCGGCTGGTGGGAGACCCAGTACTTC	CASSHWTSGGAGWWETQYF
TRBV5-4	-	TRBD1	TRBJ1-2	TGTGCCAGCAGCTCGGGACAGGGAAATCCACCCAACTATGGCTACACCTTC	CASSSGQGNPPNYGYTF
TRBV7-9	-	TRBD1	TRBJ2-5	TGTGCCAGCAGCTGGTACAGGGGGTCGGTGGAGACCCAGTACTTC	CASSWYRGSVETQYF
TRBV11-2	-	TRBD1	TRBJ2-7	TGTGCCAGCAGCCAGGACAGGGCGGCCTCCTACGAGCAGTACTTC	CASSQDRAASYEQYF